Here is one TCR beta chain with its context. In the authors' workflow: By means of reference gene primer amplification, nucleated cell counts were estimated. The data were produced by immunoSEQ multiplex PCR, yet TCRdb's version contains in-frame clones alone and is incomplete. V and J calls and clone size are those listed in that table; D and trimming were worked out from the DNA. The data contain over 250,000 clones, just over 90% of them singletons. The data were obtained in a study of blood T cell repertoires in COVID-19. Study as a whole: From the United States, Italy and Spain came samples of acute and convalescent COVID-19. From T cells, B-cell-depleted T cells, or PBMCs came the material, which was cDNA or gDNA.

Patients at the Seattle site were enrolled during active infection and followed longitudinally. From germline, CDR1 is LNHDA and CDR2 SQIVND (reference sequence). Trimming removed 5 bases from V and 2 bases from J; junction bases left unmatched: 5. The CDR3 has 15 residues. The chain couples TRBV19 to TRBJ2-2, with 7 bases fitting TRBD2. The source material was peripheral blood. This TCR was sampled from a woman under 40 with COVID-19, enrolled during active disease. CDR3 sequence (DNA): TGTGCCAGTAGTGCCCAGGGACTAAACACCGGGGAGCTGTTTTTT. Translated, it gives CASSAQGLNTGELFF.